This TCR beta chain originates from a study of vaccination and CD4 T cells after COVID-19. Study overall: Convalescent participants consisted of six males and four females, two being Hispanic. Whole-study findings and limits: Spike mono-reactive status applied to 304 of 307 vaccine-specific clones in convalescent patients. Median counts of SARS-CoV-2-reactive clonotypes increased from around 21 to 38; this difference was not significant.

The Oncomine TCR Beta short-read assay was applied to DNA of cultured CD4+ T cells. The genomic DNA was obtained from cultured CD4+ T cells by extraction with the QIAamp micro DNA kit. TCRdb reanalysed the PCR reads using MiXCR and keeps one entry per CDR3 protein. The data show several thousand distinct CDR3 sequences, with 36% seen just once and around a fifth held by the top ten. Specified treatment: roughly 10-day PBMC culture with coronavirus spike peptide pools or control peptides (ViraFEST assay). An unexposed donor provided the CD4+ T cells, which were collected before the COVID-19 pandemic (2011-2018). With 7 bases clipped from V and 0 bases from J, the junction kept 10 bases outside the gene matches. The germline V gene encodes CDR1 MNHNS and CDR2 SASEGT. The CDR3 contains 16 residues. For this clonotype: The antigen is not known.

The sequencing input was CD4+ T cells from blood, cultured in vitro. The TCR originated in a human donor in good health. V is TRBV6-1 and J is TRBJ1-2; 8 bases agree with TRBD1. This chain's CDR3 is CASIHPGGGPNYGYTF. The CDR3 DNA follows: TGTGCCAGCATCCACCCAGGGGGCGGACCTAACTATGGCTACACCTTC.